The 10 T cell receptor beta chains given below trace back to one sample, sequenced in a study of blood T cell repertoires in COVID-19. The table came from immunoSEQ multiplex PCR; TCRdb's copy has only in-frame clones and leaves some out. The table lists some 120,000 clones, around 85% of them singletons. Sequenced sample: peripheral blood. These receptors all come from a human donor in a cohort sampled during active COVID-19.

Only one count was recorded for this clone. The genes are TRBV6-6 and TRBJ2-1; D call uncertain. V lost 7 bases to trimming and J lost 0 bases, with 13 bases between them. The CDR3 is made up of 15 amino acids. The germline V gene has CDR1 MNHNY and CDR2 SVGAGI (reference sequence). In nucleotides, the CDR3 is TGTGCCAGCAACGGTCCCGGAGCCTCCTACAATGAGCAGTTCTTC. Its translation: CASNGPGASYNEQFF.

The J gene is TRBJ1-2, the V gene TRBV6-5; perhaps TRBD1 as D (5 bases). The CDR3 has 14 residues. Trimming took off 4 bases at V and 4 bases at J, with 13 bases between the two ends. Looked up from germline, CDR1 is MNHEY and CDR2 is SVGAGI. Written as DNA, the CDR3 is TGTGCCAGCAGTTCGGCCCCACAGGCCTATGGCTACACCTTC. Translating gives CASSSAPQAYGYTF.

This chain uses TRBV7-8 with TRBJ1-2, with 7 bases that match TRBD1. Germline V gene data show CDR1 as SGHVS and CDR2 as FQNEAQ. CDR3 length: 16 residues. J lost 6 bases, V lost 1 base, and 11 bases had no gene match. The CDR3 is CASSLGILGGSDGYTF. CDR3 bases: TGTGCCAGCAGCTTAGGGATCCTAGGGGGCTCGGATGGCTACACCTTC.

V gene TRBV3-1 (or the pseudogene TRBV3-2) combines with J gene TRBJ1-4; D remains ambiguous. V lost 10 bases and J 1 base, leaving 4 bases between the germline ends. Per the germline V gene, CDR1 is LGHDT and CDR2 is YNNKEL (reference sequence). The CDR3 runs 11 residues. The CDR3 nucleotides read TGTGCCACAGGAACTAATGAAAAACTGTTTTTT. Protein sequence: CATGTNEKLFF.

This clone was counted only a few times. The chain carries TRBV10-1 and TRBJ2-2, with 10 nucleotides matching TRBD1. The junction had 5 bases not matched to a gene; V was cut back by 7 bases and J by 3 bases. This CDR3 is 15 amino acids long. Germline CDR1 reads WNHNN; CDR2 reads SYGVQD (reference sequence). The CDR3 spells CASTPGQGYTGELFF. CDR3 DNA: TGCGCCAGCACCCCGGGACAGGGGTACACCGGGGAGCTGTTTTTT.

This chain links TRBV30 with TRBJ2-5; 12 nucleotides align to TRBD2. Germline V gives CDR1 GTSNPN, CDR2 SVGIG (reference sequence). V was pared by 1 base and J by 1 base, with 4 bases of the junction left unmatched. The CDR3 has 16 residues. The CDR3 DNA sequence: TGTGCCTGGAGTGCGGGACTAGCGGGCTTCCAAGAGACCCAGTACTTC. As protein: CAWSAGLAGFQETQYF.

The chain carries TRBV5-5 and TRBJ2-3; 13 positions agree with TRBD2. V trimming: 4 bases; J trimming: 4 bases; junction bases outside the gene matches: 3. The germline V gene encodes CDR1 SGHKS and CDR2 YYEKEE (reference sequence). The CDR3 is 15 amino acids. In nucleotides, the CDR3 is TGTGCCAGCAGCCGGACTAGCGGGAGTGCAGATACGCAGTATTTT. This sequence encodes CASSRTSGSADTQYF.

V usage is TRBV27 and J usage is TRBJ2-1; D possibly corresponds to TRBD2 (7 bases). The V end was cut by 7 bases, the J end by 10 bases, with 20 bases between. The V gene's germline CDR1 is MNHEY and CDR2 SMNVEV (reference sequence). CDR3 length: 14 residues. The CDR3 sequence is CASTVPGGGQEQFF. In nucleotides, the CDR3 is TGTGCCAGCACGGTCCCGGGAGGTGGACAGGAGCAGTTCTTC.

The chain links TRBV6-5 to TRBJ1-2, with 7 bases matching TRBD1. The ends lost 10 bases at V and 4 bases at J; junction bases unmatched: 6. The germline CDR1 and CDR2 sequences are MNHEY and SVGAGI. The CDR3 runs to 12 residues. The CDR3 DNA reads as TGTGCCACATACAGGGGTACCTATGGCTACACCTTC. It specifies CATYRGTYGYTF.

The rearrangement uses TRBV9 and TRBJ2-1; 9 bases fit TRBD2. Germline CDR1 reads SGDLS; CDR2 reads YYNGEE. V shed 0 bases and J 1 base; nucleotides not matched to a gene: 5. The CDR3 length is 17 residues. The CDR3 protein is CASSVDGGGASYNEQFF. CDR3 nucleotide sequence: TGTGCCAGCAGCGTAGACGGCGGGGGGGCTTCCTACAATGAGCAGTTCTTC.